This T cell receptor (beta chain) was identified during a study of CD8+CD57+ T cells in acquired aplastic anemia. The sample holds many counts of this clonotype. Patients who underwent sequencing had shown CD8+CD57+ cell expansion by flow cytometry. V was shortened by 0 bases and J by 2 bases, with 9 bases between the two germline ends. Looked up from germline, CDR1 is DFQATT and CDR2 is SNEGSKA (reference sequence). CDR3 length equals 14 residues. CDR3 and TCR beta VDJ profiling relied on genomic DNA as the template. Each CDR3 protein is one row after TCRdb ran MiXCR on the reads. The sample carries around 200,000 distinct CDR3 sequences, 40% to 50% recorded once.

The TCR comes from a human donor with aplastic anemia. The chain joins TRBV20-1 to TRBJ2-3; the D is unclear. The specimen sequenced was sorted CD4+, CD8+, or CD8+CD57+ T cells (not recorded which) from PBMCs. The CDR3 sequence is CSARDWGNTDTQYF. CDR3 DNA sequence: TGCAGTGCTAGAGATTGGGGAAACACAGATACGCAGTATTTT.